This T cell receptor beta chain was captured by sequencing in a study of PD-1 blockade in classical Hodgkin lymphoma. Overall study: The patients were dosed with nivolumab 3 mg/kg, infused intravenously every 2 weeks. Study conclusions and caveats: Among the patients, those starting nivolumab under 1 year after ASCT were excluded. Reported findings placed baseline TCR diversity lower in newly diagnosed patients (compared with healthy donors). Those achieving complete response showed baseline diversity like newly diagnosed patients.

From germline, CDR1 is MNHEY and CDR2 SVGAGI. This CDR3 contains 14 residues. Trimming removed 5 bases at V and 4 bases at J, with 11 bases between. About this clone: What it binds is unknown.

All patients relapsed after autologous stem cell transplantation, and brentuximab vedotin exposure varied. TCRdb's table, derived via immunoSEQ multiplex PCR, lists solely in-frame clones and lacks some. The table has more than 90,000 clones, around 89% seen once. Sequencing used peripheral blood mononuclear cells (PBMCs), obtained before the second cycle of nivolumab. The rearrangement uses TRBV6-5 and TRBJ1-4; D might be TRBD1 (5 bases). The receptor comes from a human donor with classical Hodgkin lymphoma. The CDR3 loop reads CASSPTANNEKLFF. The CDR3 nucleotides read TGTGCCAGCAGTCCGACAGCAAATAATGAAAAACTGTTTTTT.